This T cell receptor (beta chain) was captured by sequencing in a study of response to subunit inactivated influenza vaccine. This clonotype appeared a few times. Its matching antigen is unknown. TCRdb passed the RT-PCR reads through MiXCR, listing each CDR3 protein once. The repertoire holds approximately 700,000 distinct CDR3 sequences, with around 14% as singletons. The CDR3 extends over 12 amino acids. Unmatched junction bases numbered 3, after V lost 7 bases and J lost 5 bases. Germline V CDR1 and CDR2: SGHRS, YFSETQ. Study outcomes and limitations: Only a handful of new T cells, the authors suggested, are recruited with each seasonal influenza vaccination.

This chain connects TRBV5-1 to TRBJ2-5, with TRBD1 matching 9 bases. The TCR originated in a man in his fifties who received an inactivated influenza vaccine. Here the sequenced sample was PBMCs from blood, taken roughly 2 weeks before vaccination. CDR3 region: CASGTGMETQYF. CDR3 coding DNA: TGCGCCAGCGGGACAGGGATGGAGACCCAGTACTTC.